The clone carrying this T cell receptor (beta chain) was recorded once. When the RNA was reverse transcribed, random hexamers were used with an input of 0.5 to 1 ug. One entry per CDR3 protein results from TCRdb running MiXCR on the immunoSEQ multiplex PCR reads. This repertoire shows about 200,000 distinct CDR3 sequences, 85% to 95% found once; its top ten account for under 0.12%. The CDR3 has 13 residues. The V gene end was trimmed by 8 bases and the J gene end by 4 bases; junction bases not matched to a gene: 5. The germline gives CDR1 MNHEY, CDR2 SVGAGI. This sample is part of a study of CD8 T cells in Susac syndrome. TCR beta was sequenced from blood CD8+ and CD4+ T cells. It was negative isolation that provided the CD8+ and CD4+ T cells, whereas TEMRA cells were enriched by FACS.

The receptor's source is a human donor in good health. The chain is built from TRBV6-5 and TRBJ2-3, with 8 nucleotides matching TRBD1. Source material: CD4+ T cells from PBMCs. DNA of the CDR3: TGTGCCAGCGGACAGGGTCGGGCAGATACGCAGTATTTT. Translated, it gives CASGQGRADTQYF.